What follows are 22 T cell receptor beta chains derived from one specimen sequenced in a study of T cell changes during pregnancy in multiple sclerosis. The method was immunoSEQ multiplex PCR; TCRdb's version includes in-frame clones alone and lacks a portion of them. The sample holds about 50,000 clones, roughly 92% seen once. Sequences were derived from CD4+ T cells from peripheral blood mononuclear cells, sampled after pregnancy. These receptors came from a female donor with multiple sclerosis, enrolled in a pregnancy study.

CDR3 protein: CASSLQGAGTDTQYF. The CDR3 region has the DNA TGCGCCAGCAGCTTACAGGGGGCGGGCACAGATACGCAGTATTTT. The chain couples TRBV5-1 to TRBJ2-3; 9 nucleotides align to TRBD1. The germline gives CDR1 SGHRS, CDR2 YFSETQ. The CDR3 runs 15 residues. V lost 2 bases and J lost 1; bases outside the gene matches: 2.

This chain uses TRBV5-1 with TRBJ1-2; D is unresolved. Trimming pared 0 bases from V and 4 bases from J, leaving 7 bases between. CDR1 and CDR2 (germline): SGHRS, YFSETQ. This CDR3 comprises 13 residues. CDR3 in DNA: TGCGCCAGCAGCTTGGTGAGTTCCTATGGCTACACCTTC. Encoded protein: CASSLVSSYGYTF.

This clone was observed a single time. The rearrangement joins TRBV5-6 to TRBJ2-1, with 7 bases aligning to TRBD1. Germline V gene data show CDR1 as SGHDT and CDR2 as YYEEEE. With 3 bases clipped from V and 4 bases from J, the junction kept 10 bases outside the gene matches. The CDR3 covers 16 residues. CDR3 protein: CASSSTPGQRYNEQFF. In DNA, the CDR3 is TGTGCCAGCAGCTCGACCCCGGGACAGAGATACAATGAGCAGTTCTTC.

This clone is a singleton in its sample. V and J are TRBV27 and TRBJ1-5, with 7 bases lining up with TRBD1. This CDR3 region has 16 residues. Germline trimming cut 3 bases from V and 9 bases from J; bases unmatched to any gene: 14. Germline CDR1 reads MNHEY; CDR2 reads SMNVEV (reference sequence). The CDR3 here is CASSFFLGTELRPQHF. The CDR3 DNA sequence: TGTGCCAGCAGTTTTTTCCTCGGGACAGAACTTAGGCCCCAGCATTTT.

The chain couples TRBV4-1 to TRBJ1-5, with D hard to call. The CDR3 is made up of 15 amino acids. Deletions cut 4 bases from V and 1 base from J, with 11 bases between. From germline, CDR1 is MGHRA and CDR2 YSYEKL. The chain's CDR3 is CASSLPGGSNQPQHF. In DNA, the CDR3 is TGCGCCAGCAGCCTTCCGGGTGGCAGCAATCAGCCCCAGCATTTT.

The CDR3 DNA follows: TGTGCCAGCAGCTTAATACAGGGATTAGGGGCCCAGTACTTC. It translates to CASSLIQGLGAQYF. This rearrangement joins TRBV5-5 to TRBJ2-5; weak D call: TRBD1 (6 bases). CDR1 SGHKS and CDR2 YYEKEE come from the germline V gene (reference sequence). There are 14 residues in the CDR3. Trimming removed 2 bases from V and 9 bases from J, with 17 bases in between. Full variable domain (rest looked up from reference TRBV5-5 and TRBJ2-5): DAGVTQSPTHLIKTRGQQVTLRCSPISGHKSVSWYQQVLGQGPQFIFQYYEKEERGRGNFPDRFSARQFPNYSSELNVNALLLGDSALYLCASSLIQGLGAQYFGPGTRLLVL.

V and J are TRBV9 and TRBJ2-3; a weak D match, TRBD2 (6 bases). The CDR3 is made up of 13 amino acids. In germline, CDR1 is SGDLS, CDR2 YYNGEE. V shed 3 bases and J shed 8 bases, with 13 bases lying between them. The chain's CDR3 is CASSGPLASTQYF. DNA for the CDR3: TGTGCCAGCAGCGGCCCACTAGCTTCTACGCAGTATTTT.

This clone was picked up a small number of times. The chain has TRBV7-2 and TRBJ2-1; D is possibly TRBD1 (6 bases). Trimming left V 6 bases short and J 6 bases short, with 12 bases between. From germline, CDR1 is SGHTA and CDR2 FQGNSA. The CDR3 contains 13 residues. The chain's CDR3 is CASRTLGGNEQFF. The CDR3 DNA reads as TGTGCCAGCAGGACCCTAGGGGGCAATGAGCAGTTCTTC.

This clone came up once. The chain combines TRBV7-6 with TRBJ2-1; TRBD2 agrees at 14 bases. Per the germline V gene, CDR1 is SGHVS and CDR2 is FNYEAQ. V lost 5 bases to trimming and J lost 10 bases; unmatched junction nucleotides: 13. The CDR3 totals 17 residues. The CDR3 region has the DNA TGTGCCAGCAGCACCAGACTAGCGGGAGGGCTTTTTAGGGAGCAGTTCTTC. Translation: CASSTRLAGGLFREQFF. Looking up the rest from reference TRBV7-6 and TRBJ2-1 gives the full variable domain: GAGVSQSPRYKVTKRGQDVALRCDPISGHVSLYWYRQALGQGPEFLTYFNYEAQQDKSGLPNDRFSAERPEGSISTLTIQRTEQRDSAMYRCASSTRLAGGLFREQFFGPGTRLTVL.

This clone was observed a few times. V gene TRBV29-1 combines with J gene TRBJ1-1; D remains unclear. CDR1 and CDR2 (germline): SQVTM, ANQGSEA. The CDR3 has 10 amino acids. V shed 5 bases and J shed 6 bases, with 7 bases lying between them. The DNA for the CDR3 is TGCAGCGTTCTTAGTCCTGAAGCTTTCTTT. Translated: CSVLSPEAFF. Combining the CDR3 with reference TRBV29-1 and TRBJ1-1 gives the whole variable domain SAVISQKPSRDICQRGTSLTIQCQVDSQVTMMFWYRQQPGQSLTLIATANQGSEATYESGFVIDKFPISRPNLTFSTLTVSNMSPEDSSIYLCSVLSPEAFFGQGTRLTVV.

This clone was found once. The chain links TRBV16 to TRBJ1-2; 7 nucleotides align to TRBD1. CDR1 is KGHSY and CDR2 is FQNENV in the germline V gene. The CDR3 totals 17 residues. J lost 0 bases, V lost 2 bases, and 9 bases had no gene match. The CDR3 is CASSQGTARRANYGYTF. DNA for the CDR3: TGTGCCAGCAGCCAAGGGACAGCCCGAAGAGCTAACTATGGCTACACCTTC.

The chain uses TRBV28 and TRBJ1-4; the D is unclear. V was trimmed by 2 bases and J by 6 bases, leaving 10 bases between them. This CDR3 region has 14 residues. Germline CDR1 reads MDHEN; CDR2 reads SYDVKM. CDR3 sequence reads: CASSLEFRDEKLFF. The CDR3 DNA sequence: TGTGCCAGCAGTTTAGAGTTCCGGGATGAAAAACTGTTTTTT.

The chain recombines TRBV30 with TRBJ1-1; maybe TRBD1 (6 bases). The CDR3 loop spans 11 amino acids. Germline CDR1 reads GTSNPN; CDR2 reads SVGIG (reference sequence). The V end lost 7 bases, the J end lost 9 bases, and 15 bases lay between the germline ends. CDR3 loop: CASRPDSQAFF. In nucleotides, the CDR3 is TGTGCCTCACGACCGGACAGCCAAGCTTTCTTT. The full variable domain, its missing parts supplied by reference TRBV30 and TRBJ1-1, is SQTIHQWPATLVQPVGSPLSLECTVEGTSNPNLYWYRQAAGRGLQLLFYSVGIGQISSEVPQNLSASRPQDRQFILSSKKLLLSDSGFYLCASRPDSQAFFGQGTRLTVV.

The CDR3 nucleotides are TGTGCCAGCAGCGGGGGGGGGCCTCTTTTTGAGCAGTACTTC. Encoded protein: CASSGGGPLFEQYF. This chain links TRBV5-4 with TRBJ2-7; tentatively, D is TRBD2 (7 bases). The V end lost 4 bases, the J end lost 7 bases, and 18 bases lay between the germline ends. The germline V gene has CDR1 SGHNT and CDR2 YYREEE (reference sequence). The CDR3 extends over 14 amino acids. Supplemented by reference TRBV5-4 and TRBJ2-7, the full variable domain reads ETGVTQSPTHLIKTRGQQVTLRCSSQSGHNTVSWYQQALGQGPQFIFQYYREEENGRGNFPPRFSGLQFPNYSSELNVNALELDDSALYLCASSGGGPLFEQYFGPGTRLTVT.

The chain joins TRBV5-8 to TRBJ2-3, with D perhaps TRBD2 (5 bases). Germline V gene sequence: CDR1 SGHTS, CDR2 YDEGEE. The CDR3 has 16 residues. Trimming stripped 0 bases from V and 3 bases from J, with 14 bases between. The CDR3 loop reads CASSLDQRPSTDTQYF. For the CDR3, the DNA is TGTGCCAGCAGCTTGGATCAGCGGCCCTCTACAGATACGCAGTATTTT.

The rearrangement links TRBV6-5 to TRBJ2-1; 10 bases line up with TRBD2. The CDR3 is 15 residues long. Germline CDR1 reads MNHEY; CDR2 reads SVGAGI. V dropped 6 bases and J dropped 2; count of bases not matched to a gene: 4. CDR3 region: CASSQSGRAYNEQFF. CDR3 nucleotide sequence: TGTGCCAGCAGCCAAAGCGGGAGGGCCTACAATGAGCAGTTCTTC.

This clone was found a few times. The genes are TRBV5-1 and TRBJ1-1, with TRBD1 identical over 7 bases. CDR1 is SGHRS and CDR2 is YFSETQ in the germline V gene. The CDR3 is 16 residues long. V lost 1 base to trimming and J lost 1 base; unmatched junction nucleotides: 7. CDR3 region: CASSLRGGETNTEAFF. The CDR3 DNA reads as TGCGCCAGCAGCTTGAGAGGGGGCGAAACGAACACTGAAGCTTTCTTT.

The chain combines TRBV28 with TRBJ2-7; 7 bases are shared with TRBD1. Losses at the gene ends were 10 bases for V and 4 bases for J; bases not matched to a gene: 10. From germline, CDR1 is MDHEN and CDR2 SYDVKM. This CDR3 has 13 residues. The CDR3 protein is CAITDRLRYEQYF. The CDR3 region has the DNA TGTGCCATTACGGACAGGTTGCGATACGAGCAGTACTTC. Full variable domain (rest looked up from reference TRBV28 and TRBJ2-7): DVKVTQSSRYLVKRTGEKVFLECVQDMDHENMFWYRQDPGLGLRLIYFSYDVKMKEKGDIPEGYSVSREKKERFSLILESASTNQTSMYLCAITDRLRYEQYFGPGTRLTVT.

The chain employs TRBV11-2 and TRBJ2-7; TRBD2 agrees at 12 bases. J gave up 3 bases and V 5 bases, and 8 bases lay outside the gene matches. Germline CDR1 SGHAT, CDR2 FQNNGV. The CDR3 spans 16 residues. CDR3 DNA sequence: TGTGCCAGCAGCAACCATAGACTAGCGGGAGACTACGAGCAGTACTTC. Its protein is CASSNHRLAGDYEQYF.

This chain joins TRBV4-1 and TRBJ2-3; 7 nucleotides match TRBD2. CDR3 length: 15 amino acids. V lost 6 bases and J lost 5; bases outside the gene matches: 11. Germline V gene data show CDR1 as MGHRA and CDR2 as YSYEKL. Here the CDR3 reads CASRNVGREKDTQYF. As DNA, the CDR3 is TGCGCCAGCAGAAACGTTGGGCGGGAGAAAGATACGCAGTATTTT.

The chain has TRBV5-4 and TRBJ2-5, with D possibly TRBD2 on 6 matching bases. The germline V gene has CDR1 SGHNT and CDR2 YYREEE (reference sequence). V lost 7 bases and J lost 9, with 25 bases in between. The CDR3 runs 15 residues. The CDR3 bases are TGTGCCAGCGGGGATCGACGCGGGACGTTTGCGGCCCAGTACTTC. Encoded protein: CASGDRRGTFAAQYF.

This clone was recorded only once. This chain uses TRBV7-9 with TRBJ2-5; 10 bases line up with TRBD2. V gave up 3 bases and J gave up 4 bases; unmatched junction bases: 14. Germline lookup yields CDR1 SEHNR and CDR2 FQNEAQ (reference sequence). This CDR3 comprises 18 residues. CDR3 loop: CASSFRLGLAGVRETQYF. CDR3 nucleotides: TGTGCCAGCAGCTTCCGGTTGGGGCTAGCGGGAGTGAGAGAGACCCAGTACTTC.